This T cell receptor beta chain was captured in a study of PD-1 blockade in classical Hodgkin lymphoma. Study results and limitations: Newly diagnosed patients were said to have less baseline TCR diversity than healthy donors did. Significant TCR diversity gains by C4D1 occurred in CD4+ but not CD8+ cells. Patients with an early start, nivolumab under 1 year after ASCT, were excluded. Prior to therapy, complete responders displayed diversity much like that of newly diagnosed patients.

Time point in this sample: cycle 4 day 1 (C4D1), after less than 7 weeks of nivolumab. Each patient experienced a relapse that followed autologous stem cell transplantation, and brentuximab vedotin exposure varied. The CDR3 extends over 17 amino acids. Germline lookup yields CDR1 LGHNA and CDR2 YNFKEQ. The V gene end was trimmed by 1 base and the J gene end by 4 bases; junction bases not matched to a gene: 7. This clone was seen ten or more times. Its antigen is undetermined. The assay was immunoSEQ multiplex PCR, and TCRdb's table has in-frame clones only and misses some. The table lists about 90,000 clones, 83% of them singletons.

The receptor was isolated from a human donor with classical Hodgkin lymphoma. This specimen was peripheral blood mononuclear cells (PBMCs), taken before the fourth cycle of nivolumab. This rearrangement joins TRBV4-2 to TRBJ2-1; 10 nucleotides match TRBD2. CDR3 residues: CASSQARAGGPYNEQFF. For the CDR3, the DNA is TGTGCCAGCAGCCAAGCTCGAGCGGGAGGGCCGTACAATGAGCAGTTCTTC.